This T cell receptor beta chain originates from a study of T cell changes during pregnancy in multiple sclerosis. This clone was seen only once. Clones were sequenced by immunoSEQ multiplex PCR, and TCRdb holds only the in-frame ones, with some missing. The sample holds roughly 41,000 clones, 80% to 90% seen once. Germline V lookup: CDR1 SGHTA, CDR2 FQGNSA. V lost 5 bases, J lost 2 bases, and 4 bases stayed unmatched. The CDR3 runs to 15 residues. The chain joins TRBV7-2 to TRBJ2-5; 11 bases are a match to TRBD2. The sequencing here drew on CD4+ T cells from peripheral blood mononuclear cells, taken in the first trimester of pregnancy. The receptor was derived from a female donor with multiple sclerosis, enrolled in a pregnancy study. The CDR3 nucleotides read TGTGCCAGCAGCGCCAGACTAGCGGGACAAGAGACCCAGTACTTC. Protein product: CASSARLAGQETQYF.